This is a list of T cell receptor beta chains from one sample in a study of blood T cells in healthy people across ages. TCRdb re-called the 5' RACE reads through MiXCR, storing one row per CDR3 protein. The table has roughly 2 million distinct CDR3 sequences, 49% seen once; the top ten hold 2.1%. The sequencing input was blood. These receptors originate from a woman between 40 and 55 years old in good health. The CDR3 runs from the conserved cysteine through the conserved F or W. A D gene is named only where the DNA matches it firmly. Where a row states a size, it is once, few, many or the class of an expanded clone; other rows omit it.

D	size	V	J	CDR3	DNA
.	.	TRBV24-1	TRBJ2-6	CATSDRTVSGANVLTF	TGTGCCACCAGTGACAGGACAGTGTCCGGGGCCAACGTCCTGACTTTC
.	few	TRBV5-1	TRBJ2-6	CAGSLASGANVLTF	TGCGCCGGCAGCTTGGCCTCTGGGGCCAACGTCCTGACTTTC
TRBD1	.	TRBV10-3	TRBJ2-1	CANQDRALNEQFF	TGTGCCAACCAGGACAGGGCTCTCAATGAGCAGTTCTTC
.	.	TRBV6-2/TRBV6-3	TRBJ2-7	CASSTTDPGISYEQYF	TGTGCCAGCAGTACTACCGACCCGGGGATCTCCTACGAGCAGTACTTC
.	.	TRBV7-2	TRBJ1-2	CASSSGESGWGYTF	TGTGCCAGCAGCTCCGGGGAGTCAGGTTGGGGCTACACCTTC
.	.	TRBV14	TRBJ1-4	CASSQDTAQNEKLFF	TGTGCCAGCAGCCAAGACACAGCCCAAAATGAAAAACTGTTTTTT
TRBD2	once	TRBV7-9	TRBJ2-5	CASSARLAGSKLQETQYF	TGTGCCAGCAGCGCCCGACTAGCGGGTTCAAAACTCCAAGAGACCCAGTACTTC
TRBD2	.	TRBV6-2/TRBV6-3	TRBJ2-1	CASNSAFFAGVDYNEQFF	TGTGCCAGCAACTCGGCGTTTTTCGCGGGGGTGGACTACAATGAGCAGTTCTTC
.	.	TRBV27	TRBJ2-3	CASSLFLPTDTQYF	TGTGCCAGCAGTTTATTCCTACCCACAGATACGCAGTATTTT
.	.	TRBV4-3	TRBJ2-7	CASSQALGPPSYEQYF	TGCGCCAGCAGCCAAGCGCTCGGGCCCCCTTCCTACGAGCAGTACTTC
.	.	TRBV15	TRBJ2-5	CATSRPGLYNEQYF	TGTGCCACCAGCAGGCCCGGACTGTACAATGAGCAGTACTTC
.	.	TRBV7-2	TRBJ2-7	CASSLPPPGYEQYF	TGTGCCAGCAGCTTACCCCCTCCGGGCTACGAGCAGTACTTC
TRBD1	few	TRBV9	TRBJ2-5	CASSADRGIYQETQYF	TGTGCCAGCAGCGCGGACAGGGGGATTTACCAAGAGACCCAGTACTTC
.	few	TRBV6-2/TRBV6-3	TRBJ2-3	CASNSRRRATDTQYF	TGTGCCAGCAACTCCAGACGGAGGGCTACCGATACGCAGTATTTT
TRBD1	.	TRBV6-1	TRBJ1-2	CASRRQGARDGYTF	TGTGCCAGCAGAAGACAGGGGGCGAGGGATGGCTACACCTTC
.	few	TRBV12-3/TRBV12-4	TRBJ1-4	CASSSLGEYEKLFF	TGTGCCAGCAGCTCCCTGGGGGAATATGAAAAACTGTTTTTT
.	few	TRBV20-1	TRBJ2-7	CSAREGADYYEQYF	TGCAGTGCTAGAGAAGGGGCCGATTACTACGAGCAGTACTTC
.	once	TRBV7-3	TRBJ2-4	CASSSPLEGGSLAKNIQYF	TGTGCCAGCAGCTCCCCCCTAGAGGGGGGATCACTAGCCAAAAACATTCAGTACTTC
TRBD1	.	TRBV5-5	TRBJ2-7	CASSFGQGLTYEQYF	TGTGCCAGCAGCTTCGGACAGGGATTAACCTACGAGCAGTACTTC
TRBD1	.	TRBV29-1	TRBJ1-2	CSVPSRWGTVYGYTF	TGCAGCGTCCCCAGTCGGTGGGGGACAGTCTATGGCTACACCTTC
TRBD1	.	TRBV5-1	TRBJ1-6	CASRGQSYNSPLHF	TGCGCCAGCAGGGGACAGAGTTATAATTCACCCCTCCACTTT
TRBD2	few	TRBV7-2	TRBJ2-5	CASSLPTSGEETQYF	TGTGCCAGCAGCTTACCGACTAGCGGAGAAGAGACCCAGTACTTC
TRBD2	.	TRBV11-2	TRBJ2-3	CASSLASGEEMRTDTQYF	TGTGCCAGCAGCTTGGCCAGCGGGGAGGAGATGAGGACAGATACGCAGTATTTT
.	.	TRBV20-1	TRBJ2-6	CSAATASGANVLTF	TGCAGTGCTGCTACAGCCTCTGGGGCCAACGTCCTGACTTTC
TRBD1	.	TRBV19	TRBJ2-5	CASSSFRTGTQETQYF	TGTGCCAGTAGTAGCTTCCGGACAGGAACCCAAGAGACCCAGTACTTC
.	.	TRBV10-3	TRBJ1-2	CAISGTGLWGYTF	TGTGCCATCAGTGGTACCGGCCTCTGGGGCTACACCTTC
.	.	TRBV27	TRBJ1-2	CASRTRQSTNYGYTF	TGTGCCAGCAGAACGAGACAAAGCACTAACTATGGCTACACCTTC
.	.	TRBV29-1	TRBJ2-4	CSVTTPTKNIQYF	TGCAGCGTAACGACACCTACCAAAAACATTCAGTACTTC
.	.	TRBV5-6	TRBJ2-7	CTSSGSYSYEQYF	TGTACCAGCAGTGGGTCGTATTCCTACGAGCAGTACTTC
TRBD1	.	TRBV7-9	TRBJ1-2	CASSRGQDSRYTF	TGTGCCAGCAGCAGAGGACAGGATTCTCGCTACACCTTC
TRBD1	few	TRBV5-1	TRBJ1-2	CASSTPTGIYGYTF	TGCGCCAGCAGCACCCCGACAGGGATCTATGGCTACACCTTC
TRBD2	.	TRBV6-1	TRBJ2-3	CASRSGGAWDTQYF	TGTGCCAGCAGAAGCGGGGGGGCATGGGATACGCAGTATTTT
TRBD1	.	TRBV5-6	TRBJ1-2	CASSSTPGGRGYGYTF	TGTGCCAGCAGCAGCACCCCAGGGGGAAGAGGCTATGGCTACACCTTC
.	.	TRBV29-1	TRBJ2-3	CSVEGGARADTQYF	TGCAGCGTTGAAGGGGGGGCTAGGGCAGATACGCAGTATTTT
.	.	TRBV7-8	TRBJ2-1	CASSLPGTKNNEQFF	TGTGCCAGCAGCTTACCAGGGACGAAAAACAATGAGCAGTTCTTC
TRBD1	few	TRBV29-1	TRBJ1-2	CSVEGGQIYTF	TGCAGCGTTGAAGGGGGACAGATTTACACCTTC
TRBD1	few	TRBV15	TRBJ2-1	CATSPDRGRGNEQFF	TGTGCCACCAGCCCCGACAGGGGGCGCGGGAATGAGCAGTTCTTC
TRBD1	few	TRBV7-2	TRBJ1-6	CASSLKSQGGYSPLHF	TGTGCCAGCAGCTTAAAATCACAGGGGGGTTATTCACCCCTCCACTTT
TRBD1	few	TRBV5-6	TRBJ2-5	CASSLAPRGLTETQYF	TGTGCCAGCAGCTTGGCCCCCAGGGGGCTTACGGAGACCCAGTACTTC
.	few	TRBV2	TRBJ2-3	CASSLGPSGTDTQYF	TGTGCCAGCAGTCTAGGGCCCTCGGGCACAGATACGCAGTATTTT
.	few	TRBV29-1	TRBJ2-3	CSVVHRGHTDTQYF	TGCAGCGTAGTCCACCGGGGTCACACAGATACGCAGTATTTT
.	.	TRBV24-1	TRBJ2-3	CATSDPGRPAQYF	TGTGCCACCAGTGATCCGGGACGCCCCGCGCAGTATTTT
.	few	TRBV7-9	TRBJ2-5	CASTKTGDWETQYF	TGTGCCAGCACCAAAACAGGGGACTGGGAGACCCAGTACTTC
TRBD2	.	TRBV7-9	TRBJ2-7	CASSALPGLIYEQYF	TGTGCCAGCAGCGCACTCCCGGGACTAATCTACGAGCAGTACTTC
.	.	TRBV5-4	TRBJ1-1	CASSMGGRAGTEAFF	TGTGCCAGCAGCATGGGAGGCCGTGCTGGGACTGAAGCTTTCTTT
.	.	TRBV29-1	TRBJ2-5	CSVAGDGQETQYF	TGCAGCGTTGCCGGGGATGGCCAAGAGACCCAGTACTTC
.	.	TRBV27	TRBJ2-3	CASSFARVTDTQYF	TGTGCCAGCAGTTTTGCGCGGGTCACAGATACGCAGTATTTT
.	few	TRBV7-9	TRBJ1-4	CASSLEAAVTEKLFF	TGTGCCAGCAGCTTAGAAGCTGCAGTGACAGAAAAACTGTTTTTT
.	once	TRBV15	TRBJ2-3	CATSRVGTLSTDTQYF	TGTGCCACCAGCAGAGTGGGGACACTCTCCACAGATACGCAGTATTTT
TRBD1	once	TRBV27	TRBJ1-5	CASRGIGQGESNQPQHF	TGTGCCAGCAGGGGGATTGGACAGGGAGAGAGCAATCAGCCCCAGCATTTT
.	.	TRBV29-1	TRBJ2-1	CSAGRQGNINEQFF	TGCAGCGCTGGGCGCCAGGGGAATATAAATGAGCAGTTCTTC
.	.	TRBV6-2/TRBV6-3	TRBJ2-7	CASRGTPNGEQYF	TGTGCCAGCAGGGGGACACCCAATGGCGAGCAGTACTTC
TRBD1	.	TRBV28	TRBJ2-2	CASSPPYRTGIGELFF	TGTGCCAGCAGTCCCCCTTACCGGACAGGGATCGGGGAGCTGTTTTTT